This T cell receptor (beta chain) derives from a study of blood T cell repertoires in COVID-19. Study information: The study drew acute and convalescent COVID-19 samples from the United States, Italy and Spain. T cells, B-cell-depleted T cells, or PBMCs supplied cDNA or gDNA.

This clone has just a few counts. Sequencing was performed with immunoSEQ multiplex PCR; in TCRdb, only in-frame clones are kept and a portion is missing. The repertoire consists of around 68,000 clones, with approximately 84% occurring once and the leading ten covering approximately 15%. The source is a man aged 40-55 years with COVID-19, enrolled during active disease. The sequenced sample consisted of peripheral blood.

CDR3 in DNA: TGTGCCAGCAGCTTACCCCCCCGGGTCGAGCAGTACTTC. It codes for CASSLPPRVEQYF. This chain connects TRBV7-6 to TRBJ2-7; no clear D. Germline loops: CDR1 SGHVS, CDR2 FNYEAQ. The CDR3 length is 13 residues. Trimming removed 2 bases at V and 6 bases at J, with 11 bases between. Using reference TRBV7-6 and TRBJ2-7 for the parts outside the CDR3, the full variable domain is GAGVSQSPRYKVTKRGQDVALRCDPISGHVSLYWYRQALGQGPEFLTYFNYEAQQDKSGLPNDRFSAERPEGSISTLTIQRTEQRDSAMYRCASSLPPRVEQYFGPGTRLTVT.